This TCR beta chain was found in a study of blood T cell repertoires in COVID-19. Overall study: PBMCs, B-cell-depleted T cells, or T cells were the source of the cDNA or gDNA that made up the material.

Deletions cut 2 bases from V and 0 bases from J, with 5 bases between. The CDR3 consists of 14 residues. Germline loops: CDR1 SGHAT, CDR2 FQNNGV. As processed by the authors: Amplifying reference gene primers gave estimates of nucleated cell counts. Profiling relied on immunoSEQ multiplex PCR, and the TCRdb table lists in-frame clones only, not all of them. V and J calls and clone size are copied from that table; D and trimming were computed from the DNA. Of around 140,000 clones in the sample, about 86% were seen once. The TCR originated in a woman aged 55-69 years with active or convalescent COVID-19. The genes are TRBV11-2 and TRBJ2-1; the D is unclear. The source material was peripheral blood. The CDR3 coding sequence is TGTGCCAGCAGCTTATTCGGCTCCTACAATGAGCAGTTCTTC. This codes for CASSLFGSYNEQFF.